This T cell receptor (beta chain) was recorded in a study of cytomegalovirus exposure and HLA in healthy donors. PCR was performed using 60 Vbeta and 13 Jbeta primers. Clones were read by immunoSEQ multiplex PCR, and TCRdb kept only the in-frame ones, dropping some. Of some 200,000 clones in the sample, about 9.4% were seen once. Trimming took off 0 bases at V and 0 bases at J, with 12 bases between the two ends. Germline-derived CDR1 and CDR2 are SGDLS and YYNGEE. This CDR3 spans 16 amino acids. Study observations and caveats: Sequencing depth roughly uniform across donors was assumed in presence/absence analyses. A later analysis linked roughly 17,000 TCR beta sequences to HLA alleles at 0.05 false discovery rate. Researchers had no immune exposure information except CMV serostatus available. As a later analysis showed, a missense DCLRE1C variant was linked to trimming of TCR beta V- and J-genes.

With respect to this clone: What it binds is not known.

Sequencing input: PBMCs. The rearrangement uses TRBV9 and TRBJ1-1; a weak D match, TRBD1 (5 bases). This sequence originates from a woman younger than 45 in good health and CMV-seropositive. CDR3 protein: CASSVGGGLLNTEAFF. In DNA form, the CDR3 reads TGTGCCAGCAGCGTAGGGGGGGGACTGTTGAACACTGAAGCTTTCTTT.